One sample yielded the 5 T cell receptor beta chains listed below, sequenced in a study of PD-L1 blockade in urothelial cancer. Described time point: peripheral blood 6 weeks after treatment start. The data were produced by immunoSEQ multiplex PCR, yet TCRdb's version contains in-frame clones alone and is incomplete. The table shows tens of thousands of clones, with roughly 81% occurring only once. This material consisted of PBMCs, taken around atezolizumab (anti-PD-L1) treatment. Every receptor here comes from a man aged 65 to 79 with urothelial cancer.

The V and J genes are TRBV6-1 and TRBJ2-3, with D possibly TRBD2 on 5 matching bases. Trimming stripped 6 bases from V and 6 bases from J, with 7 bases between. Germline-derived CDR1 and CDR2 are MNHNS and SASEGT. This CDR3 has 11 residues. The CDR3 loop is CASRTGDTQYF. CDR3 coding DNA: TGTGCCAGCAGGACGGGGGATACGCAGTATTTT.

The chain has TRBV2 and TRBJ2-1; 8 bases match TRBD1. The CDR3 totals 13 residues. In germline, CDR1 is SNHLY, CDR2 FYNNEI. J lost 5 bases, V lost 7 bases, and 4 bases had no gene match. This CDR3 reads CASNADRDNEQFF. Written as DNA, the CDR3 is TGTGCCAGCAATGCGGACAGGGACAATGAGCAGTTCTTC.

The chain links TRBV19 to TRBJ2-7; 11 positions match TRBD1. The J segment lost 4 bases and the V segment lost 3 bases, leaving 5 bases of the junction unmatched. This CDR3 comprises 15 residues. Germline V gene lookup returns CDR1 LNHDA and CDR2 SQIVND (reference sequence). The CDR3 DNA reads as TGTGCCAGTAGTATCGGGACAGGGGGGCCTTACGAGCAGTACTTC. As protein: CASSIGTGGPYEQYF.

The chain has TRBV12-5 and TRBJ2-5; TRBD2 matches at 7 bases. The CDR3 is 13 residues long. With 4 bases clipped from V and 3 bases from J, the junction kept 2 bases outside the gene matches. The germline V gene encodes CDR1 LGHNT and CDR2 FRNRAP. The CDR3 loop reads CASGSGTKETQYF. The CDR3 DNA sequence: TGTGCTAGTGGTTCCGGGACTAAAGAGACCCAGTACTTC.

This rearrangement joins TRBV20-1 to TRBJ1-2; 7 bases fit TRBD1. The V gene end was trimmed by 5 bases and the J gene end by 8 bases; junction bases not matched to a gene: 2. This CDR3 has 10 residues. Germline loops: CDR1 DFQATT, CDR2 SNEGSKA (reference sequence). The CDR3 nucleotides read TGCAGTGCTGCAGGGGGAGGCTACACCTTC. Translating gives CSAAGGGYTF.